This T cell receptor beta chain came from a study of shared clonotypes between healthy human individuals. TCRdb's table, derived via immunoSEQ multiplex PCR, lists solely in-frame clones and lacks some. Of fewer than 550,000 clones detected, 75% to 80% appear once; the ten largest clones hold roughly an eighth. Trimming removed 1 base at V and 14 bases at J, with 11 bases between. This CDR3 contains 12 residues. The germline V gene encodes CDR1 SGHTA and CDR2 FQGNSA. The sequence was collected from a middle-aged woman in good health. Some clones in this sample may be carry-over from other donors' samples. This rearrangement joins TRBV7-2 to TRBJ2-2; tentatively, D is TRBD1 or TRBD2 (6 bases each). The sequencing sample was made of PBMCs. The CDR3 is CASSLGAGHLFF. CDR3 DNA: TGTGCCAGCAGCTTAGGCGCGGGACATCTGTTTTTT.